This TCR beta chain was documented in a study of OX40 agonist ivuxolimab in advanced cancers. CDR3 length: 13 amino acids. Trimming stripped 9 bases from V and 4 bases from J, with 15 bases between. The germline V gene encodes CDR1 MNHNS and CDR2 SASEGT. Libraries were prepared by immunoSEQ multiplex PCR; TCRdb keeps only in-frame clonotypes and omits some of them. The profile shows about 48,000 clones, around 83% of them singletons. Patients with a history of autoimmune disease or on systemic immunosuppression were excluded. This sequence joins TRBV6-1 and TRBJ1-1; no firm D call. This TCR came from an adult with an advanced solid tumor such as melanoma, head and neck, liver or kidney cancer. The sample was CD4+ or CD8+ T cells sorted from blood, taken in a trial of the OX40 agonist ivuxolimab. CDR3 in DNA: TGTGCCAGTTTGACATCGGGGAGCACTGAAGCTTTCTTT. Its translation: CASLTSGSTEAFF.